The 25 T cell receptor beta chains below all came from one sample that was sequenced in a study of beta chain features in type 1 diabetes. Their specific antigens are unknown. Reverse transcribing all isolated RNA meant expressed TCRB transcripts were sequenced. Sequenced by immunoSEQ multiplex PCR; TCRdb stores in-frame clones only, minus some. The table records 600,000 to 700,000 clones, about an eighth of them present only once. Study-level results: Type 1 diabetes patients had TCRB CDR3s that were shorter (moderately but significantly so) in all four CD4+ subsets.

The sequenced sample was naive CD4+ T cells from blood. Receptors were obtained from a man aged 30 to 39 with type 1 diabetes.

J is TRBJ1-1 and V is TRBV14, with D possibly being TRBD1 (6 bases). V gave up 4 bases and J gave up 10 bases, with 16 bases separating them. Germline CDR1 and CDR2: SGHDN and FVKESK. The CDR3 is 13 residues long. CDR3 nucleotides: TGTGCCAGCAGCCTAGTAGGGACATCGGGAGCTTTCTTT. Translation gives CASSLVGTSGAFF.

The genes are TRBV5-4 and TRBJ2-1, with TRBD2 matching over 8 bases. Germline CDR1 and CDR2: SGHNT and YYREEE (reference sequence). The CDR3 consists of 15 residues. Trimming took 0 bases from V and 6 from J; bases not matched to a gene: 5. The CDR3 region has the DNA TGTGCCAGCAGCTTGGACCGGGGGGGCTCCAATGAGCAGTTCTTC. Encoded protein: CASSLDRGGSNEQFF.

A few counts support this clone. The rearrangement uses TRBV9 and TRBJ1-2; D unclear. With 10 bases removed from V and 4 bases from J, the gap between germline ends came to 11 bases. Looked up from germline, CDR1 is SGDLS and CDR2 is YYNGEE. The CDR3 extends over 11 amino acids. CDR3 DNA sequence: TGTGCCTCCTCAAGCTTCTATGGCTACACCTTC. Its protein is CASSSFYGYTF.

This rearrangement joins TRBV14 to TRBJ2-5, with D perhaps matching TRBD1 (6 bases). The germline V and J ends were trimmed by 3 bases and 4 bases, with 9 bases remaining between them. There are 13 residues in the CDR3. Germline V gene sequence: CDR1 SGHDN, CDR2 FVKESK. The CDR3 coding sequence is TGTGCCAGCAGCCAGTTCAGGGGAGAGACCCAGTACTTC. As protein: CASSQFRGETQYF.

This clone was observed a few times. CDR3 DNA: TGTGCCAGCAGCTGGGGGACCAGTCGCCTCTATGGCTACACCTTC. As protein: CASSWGTSRLYGYTF. The chain employs TRBV9 and TRBJ1-2; possibly TRBD1 for D (5 bases). This CDR3 is 15 amino acids long. CDR1 is SGDLS, CDR2 YYNGEE, per germline. V gave up 4 bases and J gave up 4 bases, with 17 bases separating them.

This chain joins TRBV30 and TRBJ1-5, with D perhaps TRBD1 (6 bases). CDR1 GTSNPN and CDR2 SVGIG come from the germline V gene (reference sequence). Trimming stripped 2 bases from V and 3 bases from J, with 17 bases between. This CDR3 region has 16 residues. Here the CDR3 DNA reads TGTGCCTGGAGTAAAGACCGGGGGCTCCTCAATCAGCCCCAGCATTTT. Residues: CAWSKDRGLLNQPQHF.

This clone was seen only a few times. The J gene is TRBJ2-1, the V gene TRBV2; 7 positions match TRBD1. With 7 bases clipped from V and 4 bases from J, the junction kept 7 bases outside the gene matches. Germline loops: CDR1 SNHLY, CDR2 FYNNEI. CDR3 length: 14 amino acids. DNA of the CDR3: TGTGCCAGCACCTACAGGGGATCGTACAATGAGCAGTTCTTC. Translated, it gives CASTYRGSYNEQFF. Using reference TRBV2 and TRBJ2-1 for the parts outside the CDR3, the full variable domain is EPEVTQTPSHQVTQMGQEVILRCVPISNHLYFYWYRQILGQKVEFLVSFYNNEISEKSEIFDDQFSVERPDGSNFTLKIRSTKLEDSAMYFCASTYRGSYNEQFFGPGTRLTVL.

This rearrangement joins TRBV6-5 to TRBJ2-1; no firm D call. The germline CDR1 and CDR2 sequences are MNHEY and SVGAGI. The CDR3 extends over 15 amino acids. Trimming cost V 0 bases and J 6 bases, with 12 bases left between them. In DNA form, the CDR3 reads TGTGCCAGCAGTTACTCGACCGGGTTCGGCAATGAGCAGTTCTTC. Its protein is CASSYSTGFGNEQFF.

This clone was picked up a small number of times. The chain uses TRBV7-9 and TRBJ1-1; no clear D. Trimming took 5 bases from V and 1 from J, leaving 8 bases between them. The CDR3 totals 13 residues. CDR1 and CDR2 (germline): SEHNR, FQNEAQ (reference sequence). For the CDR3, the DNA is TGTGCCAGCAGCCCCCTCGAGAACACTGAAGCTTTCTTT. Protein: CASSPLENTEAFF. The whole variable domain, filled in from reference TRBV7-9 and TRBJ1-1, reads DTGVSQNPRHKITKRGQNVTFRCDPISEHNRLYWYRQTLGQGPEFLTYFQNEAQLEKSRLLSDRFSAERPKGSFSTLEIQRTEQGDSAMYLCASSPLENTEAFFGQGTRLTVV.

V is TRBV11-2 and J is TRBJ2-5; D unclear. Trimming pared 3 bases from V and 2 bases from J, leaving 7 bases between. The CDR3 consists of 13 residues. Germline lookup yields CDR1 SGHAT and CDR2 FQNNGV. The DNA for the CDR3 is TGTGCCAGCAGCTTGAATCAACAAGAGACCCAGTACTTC. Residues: CASSLNQQETQYF.

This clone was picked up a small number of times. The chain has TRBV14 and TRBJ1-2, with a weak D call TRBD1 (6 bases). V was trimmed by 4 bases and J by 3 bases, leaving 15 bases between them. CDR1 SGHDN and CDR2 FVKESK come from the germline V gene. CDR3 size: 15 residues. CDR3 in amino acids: CASSPPGGIYYGYTF. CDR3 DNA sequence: TGTGCCAGCAGCCCACCGGGGGGCATCTACTATGGCTACACCTTC.

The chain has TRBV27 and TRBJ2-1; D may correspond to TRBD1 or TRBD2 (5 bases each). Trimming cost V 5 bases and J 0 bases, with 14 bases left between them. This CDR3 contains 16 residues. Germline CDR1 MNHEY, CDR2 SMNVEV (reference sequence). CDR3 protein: CASSPHRSGSYNEQFF. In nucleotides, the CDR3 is TGTGCCAGCAGTCCGCACAGGAGCGGCTCCTACAATGAGCAGTTCTTC.

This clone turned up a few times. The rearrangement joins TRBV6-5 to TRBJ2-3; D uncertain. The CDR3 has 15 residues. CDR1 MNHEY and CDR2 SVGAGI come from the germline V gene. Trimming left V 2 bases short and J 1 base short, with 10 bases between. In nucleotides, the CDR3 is TGTGCCAGCAGTTACGATGACGGCGGCACAGATACGCAGTATTTT. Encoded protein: CASSYDDGGTDTQYF.

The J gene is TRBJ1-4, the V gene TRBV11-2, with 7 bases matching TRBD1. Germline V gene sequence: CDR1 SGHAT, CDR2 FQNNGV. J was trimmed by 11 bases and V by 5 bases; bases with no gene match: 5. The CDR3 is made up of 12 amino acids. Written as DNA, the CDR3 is TGTGCCAGCAGCAATGGGACAGTCAAACTGTTTTTT. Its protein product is CASSNGTVKLFF. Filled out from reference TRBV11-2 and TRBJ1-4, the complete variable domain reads EAGVAQSPRYKIIEKRQSVAFWCNPISGHATLYWYQQILGQGPKLLIQFQNNGVVDDSQLPKDRFSAERLKGVDSTLKIQPAKLEDSAVYLCASSNGTVKLFFGSGTQLSVL.

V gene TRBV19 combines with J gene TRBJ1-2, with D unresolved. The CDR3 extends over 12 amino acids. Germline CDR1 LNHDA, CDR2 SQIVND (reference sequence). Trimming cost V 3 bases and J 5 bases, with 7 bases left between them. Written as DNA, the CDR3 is TGTGCCAGTAGTATTTGGGCTTATGGCTACACCTTC. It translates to CASSIWAYGYTF. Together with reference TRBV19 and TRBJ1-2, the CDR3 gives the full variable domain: DGGITQSPKYLFRKEGQNVTLSCEQNLNHDAMYWYRQDPGQGLRLIYYSQIVNDFQKGDIAEGYSVSREKKESFPLTVTSAQKNPTAFYLCASSIWAYGYTFGSGTRLTVV.

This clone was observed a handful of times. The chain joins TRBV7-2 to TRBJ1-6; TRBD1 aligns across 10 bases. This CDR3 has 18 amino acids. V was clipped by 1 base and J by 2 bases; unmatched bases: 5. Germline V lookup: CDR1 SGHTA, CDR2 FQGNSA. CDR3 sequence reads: CASSLDEGQGPYNSPLHF. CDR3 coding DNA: TGTGCCAGCAGCTTAGACGAGGGACAGGGGCCCTATAATTCACCCCTCCACTTT.

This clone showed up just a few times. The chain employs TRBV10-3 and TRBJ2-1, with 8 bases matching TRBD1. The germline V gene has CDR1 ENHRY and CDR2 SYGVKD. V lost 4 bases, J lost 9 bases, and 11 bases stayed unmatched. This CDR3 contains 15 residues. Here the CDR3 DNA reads TGTGCCATCAGTGGTAGGACAGGGCAGGATGGTGAGCAGTTCTTC. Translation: CAISGRTGQDGEQFF.

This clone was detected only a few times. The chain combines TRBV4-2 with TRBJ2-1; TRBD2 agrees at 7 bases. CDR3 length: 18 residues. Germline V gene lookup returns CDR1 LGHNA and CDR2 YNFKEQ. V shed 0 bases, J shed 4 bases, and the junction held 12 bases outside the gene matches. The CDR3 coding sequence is TGTGCCAGCAGCCAAGAAGGTCTTGCGAGCGGGGTGTACAATGAGCAGTTCTTC. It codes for CASSQEGLASGVYNEQFF.

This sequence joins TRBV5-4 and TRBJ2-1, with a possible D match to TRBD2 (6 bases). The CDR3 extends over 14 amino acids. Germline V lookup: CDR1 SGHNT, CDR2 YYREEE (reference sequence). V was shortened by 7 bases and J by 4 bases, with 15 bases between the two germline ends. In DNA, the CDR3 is TGTGCCAGCGCAGGCGGGGAAGGATACAATGAGCAGTTCTTC. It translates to CASAGGEGYNEQFF.

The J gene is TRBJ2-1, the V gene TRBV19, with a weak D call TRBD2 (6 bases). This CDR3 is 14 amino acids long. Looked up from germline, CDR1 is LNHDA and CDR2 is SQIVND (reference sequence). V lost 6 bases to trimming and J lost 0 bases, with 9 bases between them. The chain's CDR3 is CASRSGSSYNEQFF. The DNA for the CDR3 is TGTGCCAGTAGGTCCGGGAGCTCCTACAATGAGCAGTTCTTC.

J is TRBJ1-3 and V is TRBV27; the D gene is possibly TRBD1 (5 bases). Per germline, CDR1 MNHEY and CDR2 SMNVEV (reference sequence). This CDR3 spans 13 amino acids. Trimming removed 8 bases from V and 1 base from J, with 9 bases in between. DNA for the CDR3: TGTGCCAGCCCCAGGGTGTCTGGAAACACCATATATTTT. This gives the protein CASPRVSGNTIYF.

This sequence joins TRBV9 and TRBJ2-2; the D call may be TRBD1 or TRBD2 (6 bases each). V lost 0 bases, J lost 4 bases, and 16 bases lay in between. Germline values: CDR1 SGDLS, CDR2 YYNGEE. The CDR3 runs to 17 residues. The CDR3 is CASSVGFRGGITGELFF. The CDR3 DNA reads TGTGCCAGCAGCGTAGGCTTCAGGGGAGGTATCACCGGGGAGCTGTTTTTT.

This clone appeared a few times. CDR3 sequence (DNA): TGTGCCAGCGTAACTCCTAGTAGCAATCAGCCCCAGCATTTT. It specifies CASVTPSSNQPQHF. This sequence joins TRBV28 and TRBJ1-5; D is uncertain. V was trimmed by 8 bases and J by 0 bases, leaving 11 bases between them. Germline V gene lookup returns CDR1 MDHEN and CDR2 SYDVKM. The CDR3 has 14 amino acids.

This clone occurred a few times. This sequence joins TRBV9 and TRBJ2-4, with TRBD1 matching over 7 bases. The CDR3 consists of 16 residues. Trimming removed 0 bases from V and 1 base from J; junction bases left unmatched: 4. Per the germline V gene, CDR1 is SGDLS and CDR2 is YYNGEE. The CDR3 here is CASSVEGGEAKNIQYF. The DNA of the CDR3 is TGTGCCAGCAGCGTAGAAGGGGGCGAGGCCAAAAACATTCAGTACTTC.

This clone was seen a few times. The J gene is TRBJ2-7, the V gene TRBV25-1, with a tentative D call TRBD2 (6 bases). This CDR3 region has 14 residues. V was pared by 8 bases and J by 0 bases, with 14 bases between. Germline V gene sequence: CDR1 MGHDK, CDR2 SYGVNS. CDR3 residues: CASRKEGGSYEQYF. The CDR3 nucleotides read TGTGCCAGCCGAAAGGAGGGCGGCTCCTACGAGCAGTACTTC.